This entry lists 22 T cell receptor beta chains sequenced from one sample in a study of blood T cells in healthy people across ages. For the second PCR, which ran for about 7 to 11 cycles, a sample-barcoded 5' primer and a J-beta primer mix were used. TCRdb analysed the 5' RACE reads with MiXCR anew, one entry per CDR3 protein. The sample has 1 million to 1.2 million distinct CDR3 sequences, under 40% seen once. Sequencing was done on a sample of blood. These receptors came from a man younger than 35 in good health.

The sample holds a few counts of this clonotype. The rearrangement links TRBV7-2 to TRBJ2-1; 7 nucleotides line up with TRBD2. J was trimmed by 7 bases and V by 2 bases; bases with no gene match: 11. This CDR3 is 16 amino acids long. Germline CDR1 and CDR2: SGHTA and FQGNSA. CDR3 amino acids: CASSLSGGEGKNEQFF. CDR3 sequence (DNA): TGTGCCAGCAGCTTAAGTGGTGGGGAGGGGAAAAATGAGCAGTTCTTC.

A word on this clonotype: Germline and junction disagree at one end, which may indicate a read error. The V and J genes are TRBV3-1 and TRBJ2-5; the D gene is possibly TRBD2 (5 bases). The germline V gene encodes CDR1 LGHDT and CDR2 YNNKEL (reference sequence). The CDR3 totals 16 residues. As DNA, the CDR3 is TGTGCCAGCAACCAATTTTCCGGACGGGGACAAGAGACCCAGTACTTC. Translation gives CASNQFSGRGQETQYF.

The chain couples TRBV6-6 to TRBJ2-2; 9 nucleotides align to TRBD1. The germline V gene has CDR1 MNHNY and CDR2 SVGAGI (reference sequence). The ends lost 2 bases at V and 0 bases at J; junction bases unmatched: 1. This CDR3 region has 16 residues. The CDR3 loop reads CASSYRTGANTGELFF. The DNA for the CDR3 is TGTGCCAGCAGTTACCGGACAGGGGCGAACACCGGGGAGCTGTTTTTT.

With regard to this clonotype: One end of the junction does not line up with germline, which may come from a read error. The chain uses TRBV12-3 or TRBV12-4 and TRBJ1-5; tentative D call: TRBD1 (6 bases). The CDR3 is 17 amino acids. CDR3 sequence (DNA): TGTGCCAGCAGTTTGACGGGGGGGCCGAATAGCAATCAGCTCCAGCATTTT. Protein: CASSLTGGPNSNQLQHF.

With regard to this clonotype: This clone may be a read error of a much larger clone one base away. The gene calls are TRBV12-3 or TRBV12-4 and TRBJ1-2; no reliable D call. This CDR3 is built from 12 residues. CDR3 protein: CASSRTIYGYIF. The CDR3 nucleotides read TGTGCCAGCAGTCGGACGATCTATGGCTACATCTTC.

The J gene is TRBJ1-1, the V gene TRBV6-6; no reliable D call. Germline loops: CDR1 MNHNY, CDR2 SVGAGI (reference sequence). Trimming removed 6 bases at V and 0 bases at J, with 8 bases between. The CDR3 totals 13 residues. The CDR3, as DNA: TGTGCCAGCAGCGAAAATCTGAACACTGAAGCTTTCTTT. Protein product: CASSENLNTEAFF.

As DNA, the CDR3 is TGCAGTGCTAGAGGAGGGGGGCCGAGCAGTGAGCAGTACTTC. This encodes CSARGGGPSSEQYF. This chain links TRBV20-1 with TRBJ2-5, with D perhaps matching TRBD1 or TRBD2 (6 bases each). Looked up from germline, CDR1 is DFQATT and CDR2 is SNEGSKA (reference sequence). V shed 1 base and J shed 11 bases, with 20 bases lying between them. The CDR3 has 14 residues.

This chain uses TRBV6-5 with TRBJ1-2, with TRBD1 as a possible D gene (5 bases). The CDR3 runs to 16 residues. Germline CDR1 is MNHEY and CDR2 is SVGAGI. Trimming shortened V by 0 bases and J by 4 bases, and 15 bases separated the two germline ends. CDR3 in DNA: TGTGCCAGCAGTTACTCCTCGCGACAGCCCCTCTATGGCTACACCTTC. Amino acids: CASSYSSRQPLYGYTF.

The chain links TRBV9 to TRBJ2-3; possible D gene TRBD2, 5 bases. The CDR3 loop spans 14 amino acids. Germline loops: CDR1 SGDLS, CDR2 YYNGEE. V was shortened by 0 bases and J by 2 bases, with 7 bases between the two germline ends. The CDR3 reads CASSVERDTDTQYF. DNA of the CDR3: TGTGCCAGCAGCGTAGAGAGGGACACAGATACGCAGTATTTT.

The rearrangement links TRBV6-2 or TRBV6-3 to TRBJ1-5; D unclear. This CDR3 is built from 15 residues. Germline loops: CDR1 MNHEY, CDR2 SVGEGT. V dropped 4 bases and J dropped 7 bases, with 17 bases sitting between them. Here the CDR3 DNA reads TGTGCCAGCAGTTCCCTCCGGAGCCTTGGACAGCCCCAGCATTTT. Protein sequence: CASSSLRSLGQPQHF.

CDR3 protein: CASSRIGTSGYNEQFF. CDR3 DNA sequence: TGTGCCAGCAGTCGTATCGGGACTAGCGGTTACAATGAGCAGTTCTTC. The chain couples TRBV12-3 or TRBV12-4 to TRBJ2-1; 11 nucleotides line up with TRBD2. The junction had 7 bases not matched to a gene; V was cut back by 5 bases and J by 4 bases. This CDR3 region has 16 residues.

The chain employs TRBV7-9 and TRBJ1-1; D is undetermined. Trimming shortened V by 3 bases and J by 0 bases, and 14 bases separated the two germline ends. The CDR3 has 16 residues. Germline V gene lookup returns CDR1 SEHNR and CDR2 FQNEAQ (reference sequence). CDR3 protein: CASSLVRVKMNTEAFF. The CDR3 region has the DNA TGTGCCAGCAGCTTGGTGAGGGTCAAGATGAACACTGAAGCTTTCTTT.

J is TRBJ2-2 and V is TRBV14; 11 bases agree with TRBD2. Looked up from germline, CDR1 is SGHDN and CDR2 is FVKESK. The CDR3 contains 16 residues. The trim removed 0 bases at V and 5 bases at J, leaving 2 bases unmatched. The CDR3 DNA follows: TGTGCCAGCAGCCAAGACGGACTAGCGGGTACCGGGGAGCTGTTTTTT. Its protein is CASSQDGLAGTGELFF. Full variable domain (outside the CDR3, taken from reference TRBV14 and TRBJ2-2): EAGVTQFPSHSVIEKGQTVTLRCDPISGHDNLYWYRRVMGKEIKFLLHFVKESKQDESGMPNNRFLAERTGGTYSTLKVQPAELEDSGVYFCASSQDGLAGTGELFFGEGSRLTVL.

This clonotype was seen a few times. The chain is built from TRBV20-1 and TRBJ2-5; 7 bases are shared with TRBD1. The DNA end favors TRBJ2-7, so the J call may be wrong. Germline V gives CDR1 DFQATT, CDR2 SNEGSKA (reference sequence). The CDR3 is made up of 16 amino acids. This chain's CDR3 is CSATTLLTGKSYEQYF. The CDR3 DNA is TGCAGTGCTACCACCCTCCTGACAGGGAAATCCTACGAGCAGTACTTC.

The chain employs TRBV3-1 and TRBJ2-3; 11 positions agree with TRBD2. V trimming: 8 bases; J trimming: 2 bases; junction bases outside the gene matches: 12. In germline, CDR1 is LGHDT, CDR2 YNNKEL (reference sequence). This CDR3 contains 17 residues. The CDR3 region has the DNA TGTGCCAGCGGCAATTCGGGACTAGCGGAAAACACAGATACGCAGTATTTT. This codes for CASGNSGLAENTDTQYF.

The rearrangement uses TRBV6-1 and TRBJ1-5; D is ambiguous. Trimming stripped 3 bases from V and 4 bases from J, with 7 bases between. The CDR3 spans 13 residues. Germline CDR1 MNHNS, CDR2 SASEGT. CDR3 sequence reads: CASSDVRNQPQHF. In nucleotides, the CDR3 is TGTGCCAGCAGTGATGTGCGTAATCAGCCCCAGCATTTT.

This sequence joins TRBV18 and TRBJ1-3, with a tentative D call TRBD1 (6 bases). Germline lookup yields CDR1 KGHSH and CDR2 LQKENI. V lost 5 bases to trimming and J lost 3 bases, with 11 bases between them. The CDR3 runs to 14 residues. The CDR3 spells CASSRDTSGNTIYF. The CDR3 DNA reads TGTGCCAGCTCAAGGGACACCAGTGGAAACACCATATATTTT.

The chain combines TRBV7-2 with TRBJ1-3; 9 positions agree with TRBD1. Trimming cost V 1 base and J 2 bases; bases outside gene matches: 3. The CDR3 consists of 16 residues. Germline CDR1 reads SGHTA; CDR2 reads FQGNSA. The CDR3 DNA is TGTGCCAGCAGCTTAGTGACAGGGGGTACTGGAAACACCATATATTTT. This codes for CASSLVTGGTGNTIYF.

This clonotype was found a few times. This sequence joins TRBV7-3 and TRBJ2-3, with D tentatively TRBD1 (6 bases). The CDR3 covers 14 residues. The germline CDR1 and CDR2 sequences are SGHTA and FQGTGA. V was trimmed by 2 bases and J by 6 bases, leaving 12 bases between them. The CDR3 reads CASSLGQRSDTQYF. The CDR3 DNA reads as TGTGCCAGCAGCTTAGGACAGCGGAGCGATACGCAGTATTTT.

The chain recombines TRBV3-1 with TRBJ1-6; tentatively, D is TRBD1 (5 bases). CDR1 and CDR2 from the germline V gene are LGHDT and YNNKEL (reference sequence). This CDR3 spans 13 amino acids. The V end lost 3 bases, the J end lost 10 bases, and 10 bases lay between the germline ends. The CDR3 region is CASSHSQGSPLHF. The CDR3, as DNA: TGTGCCAGCAGCCACTCCCAGGGATCACCCCTCCACTTT.

This clonotype occurred many times. This chain links TRBV12-3 or TRBV12-4 with TRBJ2-5; tentative D call: TRBD1 (5 bases). This CDR3 has 16 amino acids. The germline V and J ends were trimmed by 2 bases and 1 base, with 14 bases remaining between them. The chain's CDR3 is CASSLSAGMTQETQYF. In DNA, the CDR3 is TGTGCCAGCAGTTTATCGGCAGGGATGACCCAAGAGACCCAGTACTTC.

This clonotype appeared a few times. The chain couples TRBV12-3 or TRBV12-4 to TRBJ2-6; D uncertain. The CDR3 is made up of 15 amino acids. V was pared by 0 bases and J by 2 bases, with 5 bases between. The CDR3 region has the DNA TGTGCCAGCAGTTTAGCCAGGACTGGGGCCAACGTCCTGACTTTC. Amino acids: CASSLARTGANVLTF.